Reported below is one T cell receptor beta chain. Antigen: not known. The CDR3 contains 12 residues. Germline loops: CDR1 MDHEN, CDR2 SYDVKM. V was clipped by 4 bases and J by 13 bases; unmatched bases: 6. The data were obtained in a study of a mutant IDH1 vaccine in newly diagnosed glioma. Whole-study context: Either 4-6 weeks after radiotherapy alone or alongside temozolomide, vaccination was begun. The study's findings and limits: Pseudoprogression appeared unlinked to shifts in leading peripheral T cell clonotypes.

Time point denoted: week 23, last vaccination. With topical imiquimod, each dose of the vaccine consisted of 300 ug of mutant IDH1 20-mer peptide. Clones were read by immunoSEQ multiplex PCR, and TCRdb kept only the in-frame ones, dropping some. The sample lists some 80,000 clones, 75% to 90% occurring once. Material: PBMCs, obtained from a glioma patient whose treatment included an IDH1 peptide vaccine. This sequence was found in a woman aged 45-59 years with glioma. The genes are TRBV28 and TRBJ2-1, with 8 nucleotides matching TRBD2. The CDR3 here is CASSSTSVEQFF. DNA for the CDR3: TGTGCCAGCAGTTCGACTAGCGTGGAACAGTTCTTC.